Described below is a single T cell receptor beta chain sequence and its context. Its antigen is undetermined. The sample belongs to a study of a mutant IDH1 vaccine in newly diagnosed glioma. The germline V and J ends were trimmed by 6 bases and 4 bases, with 10 bases remaining between them. Germline V gene sequence: CDR1 SNHLY, CDR2 FYNNEI. This CDR3 contains 13 residues. Sequencing used immunoSEQ multiplex PCR; TCRdb keeps in-frame clones, though not all of them. The sample lists over 75,000 clones, roughly 90% occurring once. Study-wide results and caveats: In roughly 93% of patients, immune responses induced by the vaccine occurred. The authors found pseudoprogression apparently unrelated to changes in top peripheral T cell clonotypes.

Time point meaning: baseline, week 1 (first vaccination visit). Treatment defined: pre-vaccination baseline after standard-of-care therapy. Here the sequenced sample was PBMCs, taken from a glioma patient treated with radiotherapy, temozolomide or both. The rearrangement joins TRBV2 to TRBJ1-5, with D possibly TRBD1 on 5 matching bases. The sequence derives from a woman in her forties or fifties with glioma. CDR3 protein: CASRAGGNQPQHF. The CDR3 nucleotides read TGTGCCAGCAGGGCGGGGGGGAATCAGCCCCAGCATTTT. Full variable domain (outside the CDR3, taken from reference TRBV2 and TRBJ1-5): EPEVTQTPSHQVTQMGQEVILRCVPISNHLYFYWYRQILGQKVEFLVSFYNNEISEKSEIFDDQFSVERPDGSNFTLKIRSTKLEDSAMYFCASRAGGNQPQHFGDGTRLSIL.